These 20 T cell receptor beta chains share one sample of origin, sequenced in a study of blood T cell repertoires in COVID-19. TCRdb keeps only in-frame clones here, not all; method: immunoSEQ multiplex PCR. This sample carries 650,000 to 800,000 clones, 90% of them seen once, and the ten largest clones take around 0.3%. Sequencing was carried out using peripheral blood. The receptors shown here come from a woman in her late teens or twenties with acute or convalescent COVID-19.

The CDR3 bases are TGTGCCAGCAGCCCTTCCCCCAGGTCGAACACCGGGGAGCTGTTTTTT. Amino acid sequence: CASSPSPRSNTGELFF. The J gene is TRBJ2-2, the V gene TRBV2; D not certain. The CDR3 length is 16 residues. Germline lookup yields CDR1 SNHLY and CDR2 FYNNEI. V shed 6 bases and J shed 0 bases, with 14 bases lying between them.

The chain uses TRBV5-4 and TRBJ2-5; 13 positions match TRBD2. V lost 4 bases to trimming and J lost 2 bases; unmatched junction nucleotides: 2. This CDR3 contains 15 residues. CDR1 is SGHNT and CDR2 is YYREEE in the germline V gene (reference sequence). Here the CDR3 DNA reads TGTGCCAGCAGCGGGGGACTAGCGGGGCAAGAGACCCAGTACTTC. Translating it yields CASSGGLAGQETQYF.

The J gene is TRBJ1-2, the V gene TRBV11-2; D ambiguous. CDR1 and CDR2 from the germline V gene are SGHAT and FQNNGV. The V gene lost 5 bases and the J gene lost 8 bases, with 12 bases spanning the gap. The CDR3 sequence is 12 residues long. The CDR3 sequence: CASSASGSGYTF. Written as DNA, the CDR3 is TGTGCCAGCAGCGCAAGCGGGAGCGGCTACACCTTC.

This sequence joins TRBV13 and TRBJ1-5; D not certain. The V and J ends lost 2 bases and 0 bases respectively, with 5 bases between them. Germline V gene data show CDR1 as PRHDT and CDR2 as FYEKMQ (reference sequence). The CDR3 is 14 residues long. CDR3 in amino acids: CASSLTGSNQPQHF. In DNA, the CDR3 is TGTGCCAGCAGCTTAACTGGTAGCAATCAGCCCCAGCATTTT. The complete variable domain, with remaining parts taken from reference TRBV13 and TRBJ1-5, reads AAGVIQSPRHLIKEKRETATLKCYPIPRHDTVYWYQQGPGQDPQFLISFYEKMQSDKGSIPDRFSAQQFSDYHSELNMSSLELGDSALYFCASSLTGSNQPQHFGDGTRLSIL.

The chain is built from TRBV5-1 and TRBJ2-3; D gene unclear. The CDR3 is 12 amino acids. V lost 3 bases, J lost 4 bases, and 6 bases lay in between. Per the germline V gene, CDR1 is SGHRS and CDR2 is YFSETQ. DNA for the CDR3: TGCGCCAGCAGCTCCCTCCCAGATACGCAGTATTTT. It translates to CASSSLPDTQYF.

V is TRBV2 and J is TRBJ1-5; unclear D gene. V was clipped by 4 bases and J by 7 bases, with 8 bases between them. The CDR3 contains 12 residues. Germline V gene sequence: CDR1 SNHLY, CDR2 FYNNEI. CDR3: CASSVGRQPQHF. In DNA form, the CDR3 reads TGTGCCAGCAGTGTGGGGAGACAGCCCCAGCATTTT.

The chain carries TRBV3-1 (or the pseudogene TRBV3-2) and TRBJ1-1; 7 bases agree with TRBD1. V lost 9 bases, J lost 11 bases, and 9 bases stayed unmatched. Germline CDR1 and CDR2: LGHDT and YNNKEL (reference sequence). This CDR3 has 11 residues. CDR3 in amino acids: CARTHRGWAFF. The CDR3 bases are TGTGCCAGGACCCACAGGGGCTGGGCTTTCTTT.

The V and J genes are TRBV15 and TRBJ2-6; TRBD1 aligns across 9 bases. The V segment lost 0 bases and the J segment 4 bases; nucleotides outside the gene matches: 22. This CDR3 spans 23 amino acids. Germline V gene sequence: CDR1 LNHNV, CDR2 YYDKDF (reference sequence). The CDR3 reads CATSRDLPRVVTGGIEGANVLTF. The CDR3 DNA follows: TGTGCCACCAGCAGAGATCTTCCCCGGGTGGTAACAGGGGGCATCGAGGGGGCCAACGTCCTGACTTTC.

The V call is TRBV28, the J call TRBJ1-2, with TRBD1 matching 8 bases. The CDR3 spans 16 residues. Losses at the gene ends were 4 bases for V and 7 bases for J; bases not matched to a gene: 14. Germline V gene sequence: CDR1 MDHEN, CDR2 SYDVKM. The CDR3 spells CASSSQRQGLTRGYTF. CDR3 in DNA: TGTGCCAGCAGTTCGCAAAGACAGGGGTTGACTCGTGGCTACACCTTC.

V usage is TRBV6-4 and J usage is TRBJ2-3; D not certain. CDR1 and CDR2 from the germline V gene are MRHNA and SNTAGT. Trimming shortened V by 5 bases and J by 2 bases, and 8 bases separated the two germline ends. The CDR3 loop spans 13 amino acids. The CDR3 loop reads CASSSKNTDTQYF. DNA for the CDR3: TGTGCCAGCAGTTCTAAAAACACAGATACGCAGTATTTT.

This sequence joins TRBV6-5 and TRBJ2-2; D is ambiguous. Trimming removed 6 bases from V and 4 bases from J, with 6 bases in between. This CDR3 has 12 amino acids. CDR1 is MNHEY, CDR2 SVGAGI, per germline. CDR3 protein: CASSSSTGELFF. The CDR3 coding sequence is TGTGCCAGCAGCTCCAGCACCGGGGAGCTGTTTTTT.

Details on this clone: Other DNA sequences in this specimen translate into the identical CDR3. The gene calls are TRBV5-1 and TRBJ1-5; 7 nucleotides match TRBD1. CDR1 and CDR2 from the germline V gene are SGHRS and YFSETQ. Trimming removed 4 bases from V and 7 bases from J; junction bases left unmatched: 8. This CDR3 spans 14 amino acids. The CDR3 DNA sequence: TGCGCCAGCAGCCTAGAAGGGGGCGAACAGCCCCAGCATTTT. This encodes CASSLEGGEQPQHF.

V usage is TRBV13 and J usage is TRBJ2-3, with 9 positions matching TRBD1. The ends lost 2 bases at V and 3 bases at J; junction bases unmatched: 3. This CDR3 has 15 amino acids. Looked up from germline, CDR1 is PRHDT and CDR2 is FYEKMQ (reference sequence). CDR3 region: CASSLTGGRTDTQYF. The CDR3 bases are TGTGCCAGCAGCTTAACAGGGGGCAGGACAGATACGCAGTATTTT.

The gene calls are TRBV6-6 and TRBJ1-6; 9 positions agree with TRBD1. J gave up 5 bases and V 4 bases, and 3 bases lay outside the gene matches. Germline CDR1 and CDR2: MNHNY and SVGAGI (reference sequence). This CDR3 region has 15 residues. CDR3 DNA sequence: TGTGCCAGCAGTTCAGGGACAGGGCATAATTCACCCCTCCACTTT. Translating it yields CASSSGTGHNSPLHF.

This clone was detected once. This sequence joins TRBV27 and TRBJ1-5, with D unresolved. This CDR3 has 14 residues. Germline-derived CDR1 and CDR2 are MNHEY and SMNVEV (reference sequence). With 4 bases removed from V and 3 bases from J, the gap between germline ends came to 10 bases. The CDR3 nucleotides read TGTGCCAGCAGTTCAAAGCGTGCCAATCAGCCCCAGCATTTT. Its translation is CASSSKRANQPQHF.

V usage is TRBV4-1 and J usage is TRBJ2-5, with 14 bases aligning to TRBD2. Per the germline V gene, CDR1 is MGHRA and CDR2 is YSYEKL. The CDR3 loop spans 17 amino acids. The V segment lost 0 bases and the J segment 5 bases; nucleotides outside the gene matches: 5. The CDR3: CASSQDRLAGGRETQYF. The CDR3 DNA follows: TGCGCCAGCAGCCAAGATAGACTAGCGGGGGGGAGGGAGACCCAGTACTTC.

The gene calls are TRBV15 and TRBJ1-5, with unresolved D. The CDR3 extends over 15 amino acids. The V gene lost 1 base and the J gene lost 1 base, with 8 bases spanning the gap. The germline CDR1 and CDR2 sequences are LNHNV and YYDKDF (reference sequence). The DNA of the CDR3 is TGTGCCACCAGCAGAGTTTTACACAGCAATCAGCCCCAGCATTTT. Translation gives CATSRVLHSNQPQHF.

The chain combines TRBV11-3 with TRBJ1-1; a weak D match, TRBD1 (6 bases). CDR3 length: 13 amino acids. The ends were cut back, 3 bases at V and 3 bases at J, with 8 bases in the middle. Germline-derived CDR1 and CDR2 are SGHNT and YENEEA. The CDR3 here is CASSLDSYTEAFF. The CDR3 nucleotides read TGTGCCAGCAGCTTGGACAGCTACACTGAAGCTTTCTTT.

The genes are TRBV2 and TRBJ1-5; a weak D match, TRBD1 (5 bases). This CDR3 has 13 residues. The V and J ends lost 6 bases and 3 bases respectively, with 9 bases between them. In germline, CDR1 is SNHLY, CDR2 FYNNEI. The CDR3 loop is CASRQEFNQPQHF. DNA for the CDR3: TGTGCCAGCAGACAGGAGTTCAATCAGCCCCAGCATTTT.

The chain carries TRBV13 and TRBJ2-7; 7 bases fit TRBD2. The V segment lost 5 bases and the J segment 7 bases; nucleotides outside the gene matches: 5. Germline V CDR1 and CDR2: PRHDT, FYEKMQ (reference sequence). The CDR3 sequence is 12 residues long. CDR3 sequence reads: CASSPDSGEQYF. CDR3 sequence (DNA): TGTGCCAGCAGCCCCGATAGCGGGGAGCAGTACTTC.